Detailed here is one T cell receptor beta chain. In germline, CDR1 is SGHVS, CDR2 FQNEAQ. The CDR3 is 11 residues long. The study made its TRB cDNA libraries by 5' RACE, adding UMI labels. One entry per CDR3 protein, without DNA, is what TCRdb gives after re-calling the 5' RACE reads. The sample's table shows over 35,000 distinct CDR3 sequences. This sample is part of a study of CXCR3-negative and CXCR3-positive naive CD8 T cells. The gene calls are TRBV7-8 and TRBJ2-7; with no DNA, the TCRdb D assignment of TRBD1 cannot be verified. What was sequenced was naive CXCR3- CD8+ T cells from blood. Subset noted: CD45RO-CCR7+CD27+CD95- naive CD8+ T cells lacking CXCR3 (TNR3-). This clonotype was sampled from a human donor in good health. Some clones in this sample may be carry-over from other donors' samples. CDR3 sequence: CSVGGRYEQYF.